This TCR beta chain derives from a study of identical twins. Whole-study findings and limits: Cord blood beta clonotypes present at high abundance carried fewer insertions; no such pattern appeared in memory repertoires.

On this clonotype itself: Its antigen is as yet unknown.

Through template switching, a universal primer site was introduced, and the cDNA contained unique molecular identifiers. TCRdb passed the 5' RACE reads through MiXCR, listing each CDR3 protein once. The sample lists fewer than 550,000 distinct CDR3 sequences; about 15% were seen once. The CDR3 sequence is 14 residues long. CDR1 and CDR2 from the germline V gene are MNHEY and SMNVEV (reference sequence). Between the trimmed V and J ends, which lost 1 base and 6 bases, there was a span of 10 bases. The data were also submitted as part of a second study, on yellow fever vaccine responses in identical twins.

The chain carries TRBV27 and TRBJ2-1; tentatively, D is TRBD2 (6 bases). This TCR was sampled from a young woman in good health. Sequenced sample: CD4+ T cells sorted from blood. This chain's CDR3 is CASSLLAAPNEQFF. The CDR3 coding sequence is TGTGCCAGCAGTTTATTAGCGGCGCCCAATGAGCAGTTCTTC.